These 28 T cell receptor beta chains share one sample of origin, sequenced in a study of cytotoxic CD8 clonotypes in ibrutinib-treated CLL. The protocol was immunoSEQ multiplex PCR, while the TCRdb copy is restricted to in-frame clones and leaves out a portion. The repertoire consists of some 35,000 clones, with 71% occurring once and the leading ten covering approximately 15%. Material: PBMCs, obtained at disease progression, from a patient treated with ibrutinib. The receptors stem from a human donor with chronic lymphocytic leukemia.

This clone appeared once. V usage is TRBV7-9 and J usage is TRBJ2-7, with no clear D. CDR3 length: 12 amino acids. Germline V gene lookup returns CDR1 SEHNR and CDR2 FQNEAQ (reference sequence). Trimming stripped 8 bases from V and 0 bases from J, with 8 bases between. The CDR3 protein is CASSQVSYEQYF. CDR3 nucleotide sequence: TGTGCCAGCTCCCAGGTCTCCTACGAGCAGTACTTC.

The gene calls are TRBV9 and TRBJ2-5; the match to TRBD1 covers 10 bases. Looked up from germline, CDR1 is SGDLS and CDR2 is YYNGEE. The J segment lost 5 bases and the V segment lost 4 bases, leaving 8 bases of the junction unmatched. This CDR3 is 15 amino acids long. Here the CDR3 DNA reads TGTGCCAGCAGCCCCGGGACAGGGGTTAGGGAGACCCAGTACTTC. Encoded protein: CASSPGTGVRETQYF.

The CDR3 here is CASSERGPVSYNEQFF. CDR3 nucleotide sequence: TGTGCCAGCAGTGAAAGGGGGCCGGTCTCCTACAATGAGCAGTTCTTC. The chain couples TRBV6-1 to TRBJ2-1, with 7 bases matching TRBD1. Per the germline V gene, CDR1 is MNHNS and CDR2 is SASEGT. The CDR3 consists of 16 residues. Germline trimming cut 2 bases from V and 0 bases from J; bases unmatched to any gene: 4.

V is TRBV7-6 and J is TRBJ2-5; D gene unclear. With the DNA end fitting TRBJ2-7 better, the J assignment may be wrong. CDR1 SGHVS and CDR2 FNYEAQ come from the germline V gene. The CDR3 length is 13 residues. CDR3 in amino acids: CASSPGPNYEQYF. In nucleotides, the CDR3 is TGTGCCAGCAGCCCCGGCCCGAACTACGAGCAGTACTTC.

This clone has just a few counts. The chain has TRBV5-4 and TRBJ2-3; the D call may be TRBD1 or TRBD2 (6 bases each). Trimming removed 3 bases at V and 4 bases at J, with 15 bases between. CDR1 is SGHNT and CDR2 is YYREEE in the germline V gene (reference sequence). The CDR3 runs to 15 residues. CDR3 amino acids: CASSSSGGRADTQYF. The DNA for the CDR3 is TGTGCCAGCAGCTCGTCTGGGGGGCGGGCAGATACGCAGTATTTT.

The chain couples TRBV7-9 to TRBJ1-1; D is ambiguous. Trimming cost V 4 bases and J 1 base, with 7 bases left between them. Germline CDR1 and CDR2: SEHNR and FQNEAQ (reference sequence). The CDR3 contains 13 residues. The CDR3 DNA reads TGTGCCAGCAGCTATCAGGCGAACACTGAAGCTTTCTTT. Its protein product is CASSYQANTEAFF.

The chain uses TRBV2 and TRBJ2-5, with D perhaps matching TRBD2 (5 bases). V was trimmed by 8 bases and J by 2 bases, leaving 21 bases between them. CDR1 and CDR2 (germline): SNHLY, FYNNEI. The CDR3 runs 16 residues. The CDR3 region is CASSQRPPSGQETQYF. DNA of the CDR3: TGTGCCAGCTCCCAGAGGCCCCCCTCGGGACAAGAGACCCAGTACTTC.

This clone was found a few times. A read error is likely, as this CDR3 ends without the conserved phenylalanine or tryptophan. No DNA is shown, since the ends of the CDR3 on it are uncertain; the CDR3 is the one TCRdb lists. The rearrangement links TRBV6-1 to TRBJ2-7; the table's TRBD2 call for D was not verified on the DNA. The CDR3 is 13 amino acids in total, end residues counted. Germline V CDR1 and CDR2: MNHNS, SASEGT. This CDR3 is CASSSPGGGAMSA.

The chain combines TRBV19 with TRBJ1-2, with D perhaps TRBD1 (6 bases). The CDR3 loop spans 14 amino acids. V was cut by 3 bases and J by 7 bases, with 15 bases left in between. Per germline, CDR1 LNHDA and CDR2 SQIVND (reference sequence). The CDR3 DNA reads as TGTGCCAGTAGTATCGTCCTACAGGGATTTGGCTACACCTTC. Its protein product is CASSIVLQGFGYTF.

CDR3 region: CASSPRDRVRTDTQYF. The CDR3 DNA is TGTGCCAGCTCACCGAGGGACAGGGTTCGGACAGATACGCAGTATTTT. The V and J genes are TRBV18 and TRBJ2-3, with 9 bases identical to TRBD1. V was pared by 3 bases and J by 3 bases, with 7 bases of the junction left unmatched. CDR1 is KGHSH, CDR2 LQKENI, per germline. The CDR3 is 16 residues long.

The J gene is TRBJ1-1, the V gene TRBV27, with TRBD1 as a possible D gene (5 bases). V was shortened by 2 bases and J by 4 bases, with 11 bases between the two germline ends. The CDR3 extends over 14 amino acids. Germline-derived CDR1 and CDR2 are MNHEY and SMNVEV (reference sequence). CDR3 in DNA: TGTGCCAGCAGTTTACGGGGCTGGGTCACTGAAGCTTTCTTT. Translating it yields CASSLRGWVTEAFF.

The chain couples TRBV5-1 to TRBJ2-3, with TRBD2 matching over 10 bases. V lost 1 base and J lost 3; bases outside the gene matches: 14. Germline V gene data show CDR1 as SGHRS and CDR2 as YFSETQ. The CDR3 loop spans 19 amino acids. The CDR3 DNA reads as TGCGCCAGCAGCTTGTGGGGAACCGGGACTAGCGTTATTACAGATACGCAGTATTTT. It specifies CASSLWGTGTSVITDTQYF.

The chain has TRBV13 and TRBJ2-1; 9 bases align to TRBD2. The germline V gene encodes CDR1 PRHDT and CDR2 FYEKMQ (reference sequence). V lost 1 base, J lost 8 bases, and 15 bases stayed unmatched. This CDR3 contains 18 residues. The CDR3 spells CASSLDGAGGNNPHEQFF. CDR3 bases: TGTGCCAGCAGCTTAGACGGAGCGGGGGGCAATAACCCTCATGAGCAGTTCTTC.

The rearrangement links TRBV4-2 to TRBJ2-7; D gene unclear. The CDR3 extends over 16 amino acids. Germline V gene sequence: CDR1 LGHNA, CDR2 YNFKEQ. With 1 base removed from V and 5 bases from J, the gap between germline ends came to 18 bases. The CDR3 loop reads CASSQVAQYSTHEQYF. The DNA of the CDR3 is TGTGCCAGCAGCCAAGTGGCCCAGTATTCCACCCACGAGCAGTACTTC.

The chain links TRBV29-1 to TRBJ1-2; weak D call: TRBD1 (6 bases). V was trimmed by 7 bases and J by 4 bases, leaving 16 bases between them. Germline V gene data show CDR1 as SQVTM and CDR2 as ANQGSEA. The CDR3 extends over 13 amino acids. This CDR3 reads CSARLGGGYGYTF. The CDR3, as DNA: TGCAGCGCCCGCCTAGGGGGTGGCTATGGCTACACCTTC.

J is TRBJ1-5 and V is TRBV6-1, with D unresolved. CDR1 and CDR2 (germline): MNHNS, SASEGT. The length of the CDR3 is 15 residues. Trimming pared 4 bases from V and 0 bases from J, leaving 10 bases between. The CDR3 here is CASSAPTASNQPQHF. The CDR3 nucleotides read TGTGCCAGCAGTGCCCCGACCGCTAGCAATCAGCCCCAGCATTTT.

The chain recombines TRBV5-6 with TRBJ1-1; unclear D gene. The CDR3 totals 16 residues. The germline V gene encodes CDR1 SGHDT and CDR2 YYEEEE. V lost 0 bases to trimming and J lost 0 bases, with 12 bases between them. This CDR3 is CASSLGQRPMNTEAFF. In DNA, the CDR3 is TGTGCCAGCAGCTTGGGGCAGAGACCCATGAACACTGAAGCTTTCTTT.

The genes are TRBV5-6 and TRBJ2-7; tentative D call: TRBD2 (5 bases). The germline CDR1 and CDR2 sequences are SGHDT and YYEEEE. Trimming removed 2 bases at V and 4 bases at J, with 19 bases between. The CDR3 length is 16 residues. CDR3 amino acids: CASSFGRRGVLYEQYF. The CDR3 DNA follows: TGTGCCAGCAGCTTTGGTCGCCGGGGAGTTCTTTACGAGCAGTACTTC.

This chain uses TRBV28 with TRBJ1-5, with D perhaps matching TRBD1 (5 bases). The CDR3 is 12 amino acids. The germline gives CDR1 MDHEN, CDR2 SYDVKM. V gave up 7 bases and J gave up 9 bases, with 13 bases separating them. The DNA of the CDR3 is TGTGCCAGCAAACCAGGGACGAGGCCCCAGCATTTT. Translation: CASKPGTRPQHF.

The chain joins TRBV10-3 to TRBJ1-5, with D unresolved. V was cut by 4 bases and J by 7 bases, with 14 bases left in between. Per the germline V gene, CDR1 is ENHRY and CDR2 is SYGVKD. The CDR3 covers 14 residues. The CDR3 sequence: CAISAIMGNQPQHF. The CDR3 DNA reads as TGTGCCATCAGTGCTATTATGGGAAACCAGCCCCAGCATTTT.

This clone was found once. This chain links TRBV19 with TRBJ2-7, with TRBD1 identical over 9 bases. V gave up 5 bases and J gave up 3 bases; unmatched junction bases: 20. The CDR3 has 19 residues. Germline V gene sequence: CDR1 LNHDA, CDR2 SQIVND (reference sequence). In nucleotides, the CDR3 is TGTGCCAGTAGTCCGCGCCTAGAACTTGGGACAGGGCAACTCTACGAGCAGTACTTC. Translated, it gives CASSPRLELGTGQLYEQYF.

The chain links TRBV5-1 to TRBJ2-2; the D gene is possibly TRBD2 (5 bases). V was pared by 1 base and J by 2 bases, with 9 bases between. CDR1 is SGHRS, CDR2 YFSETQ, per germline. This CDR3 is built from 15 residues. The CDR3 region has the DNA TGCGCCAGCAGCTTGACGGCGGGTAACACCGGGGAGCTGTTTTTT. Translation: CASSLTAGNTGELFF.

This clone is deemed medium-sized (0.01 to 0.1%). The V gene is TRBV2, the J gene TRBJ1-5; perhaps TRBD1 as D (6 bases). The CDR3 has 14 residues. Germline V CDR1 and CDR2: SNHLY, FYNNEI. The V and J ends lost 6 bases and 4 bases respectively, with 13 bases between them. CDR3: CASRVGQGNQPQHF. As DNA, the CDR3 is TGTGCCAGCAGAGTCGGGCAGGGGAATCAGCCCCAGCATTTT.

The V and J genes are TRBV6-1 and TRBJ1-5; perhaps TRBD1 as D (5 bases). The CDR3 is made up of 18 amino acids. CDR1 is MNHNS, CDR2 SASEGT, per germline. The V end lost 2 bases, the J end lost 0 bases, and 17 bases lay between the germline ends. CDR3 region: CASSERQLRPLSNQPQHF. DNA for the CDR3: TGTGCCAGCAGTGAAAGACAGCTCCGACCACTTAGCAATCAGCCCCAGCATTTT.

This chain links TRBV29-1 with TRBJ2-5; D tentatively reads TRBD1 or TRBD2 (5 bases each). The ends were cut back, 3 bases at V and 5 bases at J, with 7 bases in the middle. This CDR3 is 11 amino acids long. Germline-derived CDR1 and CDR2 are SQVTM and ANQGSEA. CDR3 DNA sequence: TGCAGCGTTGATTGGGGGGAGACCCAGTACTTC. Amino acid sequence: CSVDWGETQYF.

This clone was seen only once. This chain joins TRBV4-1 and TRBJ1-2; 10 bases are shared with TRBD1. The CDR3 contains 16 residues. The germline V gene has CDR1 MGHRA and CDR2 YSYEKL. Trimming took 1 base from V and 5 from J; bases not matched to a gene: 7. Here the CDR3 DNA reads TGCGCCAGCAGCCAAGGGCAGGGACAGGGGAGGTATGGCTACACCTTC. Its translation: CASSQGQGQGRYGYTF.

The rearrangement joins TRBV7-2 to TRBJ2-5; D call uncertain. Looked up from germline, CDR1 is SGHTA and CDR2 is FQGNSA. Trimming stripped 2 bases from V and 5 bases from J, with 9 bases between. This CDR3 is built from 13 residues. The CDR3 DNA reads as TGTGCCAGCAGCTTAATGACTCTGGAGACCCAGTACTTC. It is translated as CASSLMTLETQYF.

The chain's CDR3 is CASSIGGFYEQYF. The CDR3 region has the DNA TGTGCCAGTAGTATTGGCGGTTTTTACGAGCAGTACTTC. The chain uses TRBV19 and TRBJ2-7; the D is unclear. With 3 bases removed from V and 4 bases from J, the gap between germline ends came to 10 bases. Germline V gene lookup returns CDR1 LNHDA and CDR2 SQIVND (reference sequence). The CDR3 runs to 13 residues.